Below, one T cell receptor beta chain is given with its context. In germline, CDR1 is SNHLY, CDR2 FYNNEI. V shed 5 bases, J shed 6 bases, and the junction held 7 bases outside the gene matches. The CDR3 runs to 16 residues. Here immunoSEQ multiplex PCR was the method, and the copy in TCRdb shows in-frame clones only, minus some. The repertoire holds just under 45,000 clones, with 80% to 95% as singletons. This entry belongs to a study of T cell changes during pregnancy in multiple sclerosis. Here the sequenced sample was CD4+ T cells from peripheral blood mononuclear cells, taken in the first trimester of pregnancy. This chain connects TRBV2 to TRBJ2-1; TRBD2 matches at 13 bases. The source is a female donor with multiple sclerosis, enrolled in a pregnancy study. CDR3 sequence: CASSPRTSGSLNEQFF. The CDR3 nucleotides read TGTGCCAGCAGTCCCAGGACTAGCGGGAGTCTCAATGAGCAGTTCTTC. The entire variable domain, with the rest obtained from reference TRBV2 and TRBJ2-1, is as follows: EPEVTQTPSHQVTQMGQEVILRCVPISNHLYFYWYRQILGQKVEFLVSFYNNEISEKSEIFDDQFSVERPDGSNFTLKIRSTKLEDSAMYFCASSPRTSGSLNEQFFGPGTRLTVL.